This T cell receptor beta chain was sequenced during a study of blood T cell repertoires in COVID-19. Study in general: There were acute and convalescent COVID-19 samples, and they came from the United States, Italy and Spain. The analysed material was cDNA or gDNA that came from T cells, B-cell-depleted T cells, or PBMCs.

The method was immunoSEQ multiplex PCR; TCRdb's version includes in-frame clones alone and lacks a portion of them. Among roughly 190,000 clones, around 87% were seen once, and the ten largest hold around 25%. Individuals drawn from around 25 US areas were about 18 to 100 years old. The receptor was isolated from a woman in her thirties or forties in a cohort exposed to, infected with or recovered from COVID-19 (not recorded which). The sample was PBMCs or T cells enriched from blood (not recorded which).

CDR3 sequence reads: CASSLLYLAKNIQYF. The DNA for the CDR3 is TGTGCCAGCAGCTTACTGTACTTAGCCAAAAACATTCAGTACTTC. V gene TRBV7-2 combines with J gene TRBJ2-4; D call uncertain. The CDR3 has 15 amino acids. V was clipped by 2 bases and J by 0 bases, with 8 bases between them. CDR1 is SGHTA and CDR2 is FQGNSA in the germline V gene. Supplemented by reference TRBV7-2 and TRBJ2-4, the full variable domain reads GAGVSQSPSNKVTEKGKDVELRCDPISGHTALYWYRQSLGQGLEFLIYFQGNSAPDKSGLPSDRFSAERTGGSVSTLTIQRTQQEDSAVYLCASSLLYLAKNIQYFGAGTRLSVL.